This T cell receptor (beta chain) was sequenced for a study of blood T cells in healthy people across ages. This clonotype was observed a handful of times. Donors were systemically healthy Caucasian individuals from Russia aged about 6 to 95 years. Each sample yielded at least 5 micrograms of PBMC total RNA. Primers used in a second PCR of about 6 to 12 cycles were a sample-barcoded 5' primer and a J-beta primer mix. Unique molecular identifiers of 12 random nucleotides labeled each cDNA. The study obtained at least 3 million CDR3-containing paired-end reads from every sample. TCRdb redid the calling of the 5' RACE reads with MiXCR, one entry per CDR3 protein. The sample records 660,000 or so distinct CDR3 sequences, around three fifths being singletons. J gave up 11 bases and V 2 bases, and 8 bases lay outside the gene matches. From germline, CDR1 is SGHTA and CDR2 FQGNSA. This CDR3 is built from 13 residues.

This clonotype was sampled from a man in his 60s in good health. The material sequenced was blood. The J gene is TRBJ2-5, the V gene TRBV7-2; 7 bases map to TRBD2. The CDR3, as DNA: TGTGCCAGCAGCTTACGGAAACGGGGGGAGCAGTACTTC. It specifies CASSLRKRGEQYF.